The 3 T cell receptor beta chains presented below share a single source sample, sequenced in a study of cytomegalovirus exposure and HLA in healthy donors. The PCR had 60 Vbeta and 13 Jbeta primers. This table comes from immunoSEQ multiplex PCR, and its TCRdb copy is limited to in-frame clones, with some not included. The table has around 150,000 clones, nearly 80% seen once. Sequenced input: PBMCs. The source of these receptors is a man younger than 40 in good health and CMV-seronegative.

V gene TRBV28 combines with J gene TRBJ2-2; 8 bases agree with TRBD1. The CDR3 totals 14 residues. The V segment lost 8 bases and the J segment 7 bases; nucleotides outside the gene matches: 9. From germline, CDR1 is MDHEN and CDR2 SYDVKM. This chain's CDR3 is CASGPGQVNGELFF. In DNA, the CDR3 is TGTGCCAGCGGACCGGGACAGGTGAACGGGGAGCTGTTTTTT.

The chain uses TRBV28 and TRBJ1-1; 9 bases agree with TRBD1. The germline gives CDR1 MDHEN, CDR2 SYDVKM. Losses at the gene ends were 9 bases for V and 5 bases for J; bases not matched to a gene: 7. This CDR3 spans 13 amino acids. The CDR3 sequence: CASYTGGRTEAFF. DNA for the CDR3: TGTGCCAGTTATACAGGGGGCCGAACTGAAGCTTTCTTT.

The CDR3 DNA is TGTGCCAGCAGCCGGGACAGGGTGGGAGATCAGCCCCAGCATTTT. Protein: CASSRDRVGDQPQHF. The rearrangement links TRBV7-8 to TRBJ1-5, with 9 positions matching TRBD1. Germline V CDR1 and CDR2: SGHVS, FQNEAQ. The CDR3 runs 15 residues. V was clipped by 5 bases and J by 5 bases; unmatched bases: 7.